One and the same sample provided the 17 T cell receptor beta chains below, sequenced in a study of T cells in Graves' hyperthyroidism and ophthalmopathy. Researchers took RNA transcripts and amplified the TCR beta CDR3 regions from them. Initially, a first-round RT-PCR of the TCR CDR3 employed the HTBI primer set. Each CDR3 protein is one row after TCRdb ran MiXCR on the multiplex PCR reads. The sample has about 400,000 distinct CDR3 sequences, approximately 15% seen once. Input material: blood. These receptors originate from a woman aged 30 to 39 with Graves' hyperthyroidism.

A word on this clonotype: The junction differs from germline at one of its ends, possibly a read error. The rearrangement uses TRBV3-1 and TRBJ1-5; D unclear. The V gene's germline CDR1 is LGHDT and CDR2 YNNKEL (reference sequence). This CDR3 has 15 amino acids. The CDR3 region has the DNA TGCGCCAGCAGCCAAGAAGCCCAGACCAATCAGCCCCAGCATTTT. Its translation: CASSQEAQTNQPQHF. Based on the CDR3 plus reference TRBV3-1 and TRBJ1-5, the full variable domain is DTAVSQTPKYLVTQMGNDKSIKCEQNLGHDTMYWYKQDSKKFLKIMFSYNNKELIINETVPNRFSPKSPDKAHLNLHINSLELGDSAVYFCASSQEAQTNQPQHFGDGTRLSIL.

This clonotype came up many times. This chain connects TRBV5-6 to TRBJ1-1; D may be TRBD1 (5 bases). CDR1 and CDR2 from the germline V gene are SGHDT and YYEEEE. Trimming took off 0 bases at V and 5 bases at J, with 14 bases between the two ends. CDR3 length: 15 amino acids. CDR3 nucleotides: TGTGCCAGCAGCTTGGCGACAGCAGGCTTGACTGAAGCTTTCTTT. Residues: CASSLATAGLTEAFF.

The chain has TRBV7-9 and TRBJ2-5; D is undetermined. The length of the CDR3 is 15 residues. CDR1 is SEHNR and CDR2 is FQNEAQ in the germline V gene (reference sequence). V was clipped by 5 bases and J by 3 bases, with 16 bases between them. The CDR3 sequence: CASSPPTDGEETQYF. In DNA form, the CDR3 reads TGTGCCAGCAGCCCCCCGACCGACGGCGAAGAGACCCAGTACTTC.

This clonotype was counted many times. The V call is TRBV6-2 or TRBV6-3, the J call TRBJ2-5; possible D gene TRBD2, 6 bases. CDR3 length: 16 amino acids. Germline V gene sequence: CDR1 MNHEY, CDR2 SVGEGT. V dropped 6 bases and J dropped 1 base, with 18 bases sitting between them. DNA of the CDR3: TGTGCCAGCAGCATGGTTCCGGGAGTCCCCCAAGAGACCCAGTACTTC. It is translated as CASSMVPGVPQETQYF.

This clonotype showed up many times. The gene calls are TRBV28 and TRBJ2-7; TRBD2 matches at 13 bases. Germline CDR1 is MDHEN and CDR2 is SYDVKM. The CDR3 contains 15 residues. J lost 3 bases, V lost 6 bases, and 5 bases had no gene match. CDR3 DNA sequence: TGTGCCAGCAGGCTCACTAGCGGGAGGGACTACGAGCAGTACTTC. This translates into CASRLTSGRDYEQYF.

This clonotype was counted at least ten times. The V gene is TRBV6-1, the J gene TRBJ1-1; D perhaps matches TRBD1 (5 bases). The V gene lost 6 bases and the J gene lost 2 bases, with 19 bases spanning the gap. The germline gives CDR1 MNHNS, CDR2 SASEGT. The CDR3 is made up of 16 amino acids. DNA of the CDR3: TGTGCCAGCAGACCCGGGGGGGTGGGATTTAACACTGAAGCTTTCTTT. Protein sequence: CASRPGGVGFNTEAFF.

This clonotype was counted many times. This chain connects TRBV6-6 to TRBJ1-4, with TRBD1 identical over 7 bases. J lost 7 bases, V lost 2 bases, and 7 bases had no gene match. CDR1 is MNHNY, CDR2 SVGAGI, per germline (reference sequence). This CDR3 has 15 amino acids. This chain's CDR3 is CASSYSLQGGEKLFF. CDR3 nucleotides: TGTGCCAGCAGTTACAGTCTGCAGGGGGGTGAAAAACTGTTTTTT.

This clonotype was recorded a few times. The V gene is TRBV3-1, the J gene TRBJ2-1; the D gene is possibly TRBD2 (5 bases). The germline V gene has CDR1 LGHDT and CDR2 YNNKEL (reference sequence). V lost 4 bases and J 4 bases, leaving 14 bases between the germline ends. The CDR3 contains 15 residues. CDR3 in DNA: TGTGCCAGCAGCCCCGTCCTGGGAGCATACAATGAGCAGTTCTTC. Its translation: CASSPVLGAYNEQFF.

The chain recombines TRBV6-1 with TRBJ2-7, with TRBD1 matching over 10 bases. Germline loops: CDR1 MNHNS, CDR2 SASEGT. J gave up 3 bases and V 1 base, and 6 bases lay outside the gene matches. This CDR3 contains 16 residues. The CDR3 is CASSEGGGDRGYEQYF. Here the CDR3 DNA reads TGTGCCAGCAGTGAAGGGGGAGGGGACAGGGGCTACGAGCAGTACTTC.

This clonotype was seen a few times. The J gene is TRBJ2-2, the V gene TRBV6-2 or TRBV6-3, with 11 bases matching TRBD2. The germline CDR1 and CDR2 sequences are MNHEY and SVGEGT. V was pared by 0 bases and J by 7 bases, with 1 base of the junction left unmatched. This CDR3 comprises 15 residues. CDR3 nucleotide sequence: TGTGCCAGCAGTTACTCCACTAGCGGGAGCGGGGAGCTGTTTTTT. Protein: CASSYSTSGSGELFF.

This clonotype was detected only a few times. The CDR3 spells CASKAGTGGNEQFF. In DNA form, the CDR3 reads TGTGCCAGCAAAGCCGGGACAGGGGGCAATGAGCAGTTCTTC. This chain links TRBV7-2 with TRBJ2-1; 11 nucleotides align to TRBD1. In germline, CDR1 is SGHTA, CDR2 FQGNSA. V gave up 7 bases and J gave up 6 bases; unmatched junction bases: 5. The CDR3 runs to 14 residues.

This rearrangement joins TRBV7-9 to TRBJ2-1; 7 nucleotides agree with TRBD2. With 0 bases clipped from V and 6 bases from J, the junction kept 2 bases outside the gene matches. CDR3 length: 14 residues. Germline CDR1 SEHNR, CDR2 FQNEAQ (reference sequence). CDR3 sequence reads: CASSLAGGFNEQFF. In DNA form, the CDR3 reads TGTGCCAGCAGCTTAGCGGGAGGGTTCAATGAGCAGTTCTTC.

V gene TRBV10-3 combines with J gene TRBJ2-7; TRBD1 matches 9 bases. The CDR3 runs to 13 residues. The V gene end was trimmed by 8 bases and the J gene end by 3 bases; junction bases not matched to a gene: 5. Germline V CDR1 and CDR2: ENHRY, SYGVKD. Here the CDR3 DNA reads TGTGCCATCCAGACAGGGGGGAACTACGAGCAGTACTTC. Protein product: CAIQTGGNYEQYF.

This clonotype appeared many times. The chain links TRBV2 to TRBJ1-1, with D uncertain. Trimming cost V 1 base and J 10 bases, with 13 bases left between them. Germline CDR1 and CDR2: SNHLY and FYNNEI. The CDR3 contains 13 residues. The CDR3 reads CASSEGVGGGAFF. The CDR3 bases are TGTGCCAGCAGTGAAGGGGTCGGCGGAGGAGCTTTCTTT.

V usage is TRBV20-1 and J usage is TRBJ2-2, with 9 bases aligning to TRBD2. CDR1 and CDR2 from the germline V gene are DFQATT and SNEGSKA (reference sequence). The CDR3 is 16 amino acids. The J segment lost 5 bases and the V segment lost 0 bases, leaving 7 bases of the junction unmatched. The CDR3 sequence is CSARDWGGRGTGELFF. The CDR3 DNA sequence: TGCAGTGCTAGAGACTGGGGCGGGAGGGGAACCGGGGAGCTGTTTTTT.

Only a few counts were recorded for this clonotype. V is TRBV2 and J is TRBJ2-7; D is possibly TRBD2 (5 bases). The V gene's germline CDR1 is SNHLY and CDR2 FYNNEI. V lost 2 bases and J 2 bases, leaving 13 bases between the germline ends. There are 15 residues in the CDR3. CDR3 DNA: TGTGCCAGCAGTGAATCTGGCGGGTTAGCCTACGAGCAGTACTTC. It codes for CASSESGGLAYEQYF.

This clonotype was detected a few times. The V call is TRBV5-8, the J call TRBJ2-1; no clear D. Trimming shortened V by 3 bases and J by 4 bases, and 20 bases separated the two germline ends. CDR1 SGHTS and CDR2 YDEGEE come from the germline V gene. CDR3 size: 17 residues. CDR3 nucleotide sequence: TGTGCCAGCAGCTCTCCCGTTTGGGGTAAGGAGTACAATGAGCAGTTCTTC. Translating it yields CASSSPVWGKEYNEQFF.